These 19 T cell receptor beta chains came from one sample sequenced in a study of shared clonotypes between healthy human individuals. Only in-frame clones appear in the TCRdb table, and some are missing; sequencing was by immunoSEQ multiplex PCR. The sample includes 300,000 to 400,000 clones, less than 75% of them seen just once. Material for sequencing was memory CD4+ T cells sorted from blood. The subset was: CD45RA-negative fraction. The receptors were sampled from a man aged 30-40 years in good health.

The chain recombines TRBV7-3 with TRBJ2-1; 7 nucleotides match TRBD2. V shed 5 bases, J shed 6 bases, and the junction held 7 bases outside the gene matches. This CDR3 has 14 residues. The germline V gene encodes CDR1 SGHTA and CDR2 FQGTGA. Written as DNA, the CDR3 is TGTGCCAGCAGCCTACTAGCGACGGTCAATGAGCAGTTCTTC. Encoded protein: CASSLLATVNEQFF. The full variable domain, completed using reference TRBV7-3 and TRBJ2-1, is GAGVSQTPSNKVTEKGKYVELRCDPISGHTALYWYRQSLGQGPEFLIYFQGTGAADDSGLPNDRFFAVRPEGSVSTLKIQRTERGDSAVYLCASSLLATVNEQFFGPGTRLTVL.

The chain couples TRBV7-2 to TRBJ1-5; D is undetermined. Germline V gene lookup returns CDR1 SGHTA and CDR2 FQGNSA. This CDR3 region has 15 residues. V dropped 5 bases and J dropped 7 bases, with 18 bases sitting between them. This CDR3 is CASSPNPLRRQPQHF. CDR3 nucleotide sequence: TGTGCCAGCAGCCCTAATCCCCTCCGGAGACAGCCCCAGCATTTT.

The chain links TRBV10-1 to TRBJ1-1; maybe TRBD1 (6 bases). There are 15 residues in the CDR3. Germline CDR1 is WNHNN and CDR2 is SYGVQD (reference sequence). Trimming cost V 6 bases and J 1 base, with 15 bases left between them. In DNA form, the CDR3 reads TGCGCCAGCAGCAAAGGGGGGGCGACGAACACTGAAGCTTTCTTT. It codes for CASSKGGATNTEAFF.

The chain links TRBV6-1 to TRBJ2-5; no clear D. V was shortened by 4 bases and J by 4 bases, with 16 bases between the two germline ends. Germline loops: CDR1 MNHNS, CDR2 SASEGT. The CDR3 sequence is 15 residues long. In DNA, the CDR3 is TGTGCCAGCAGTGTCTTCCAGGACGGCGGAGAGACCCAGTACTTC. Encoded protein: CASSVFQDGGETQYF.

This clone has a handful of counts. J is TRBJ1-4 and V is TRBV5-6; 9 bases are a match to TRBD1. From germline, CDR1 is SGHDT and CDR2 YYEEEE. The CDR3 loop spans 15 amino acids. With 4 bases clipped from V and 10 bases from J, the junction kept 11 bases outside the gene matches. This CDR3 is CASSPAGTGSGKLFF. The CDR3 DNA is TGTGCCAGCAGCCCAGCCGGGACAGGGAGCGGAAAACTGTTTTTT.

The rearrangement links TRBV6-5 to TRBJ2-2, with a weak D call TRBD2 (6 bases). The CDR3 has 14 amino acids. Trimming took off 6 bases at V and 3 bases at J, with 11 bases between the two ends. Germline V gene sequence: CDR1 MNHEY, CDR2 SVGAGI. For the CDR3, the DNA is TGTGCCAGCAGGCGGACGGGAGACACCGGGGAGCTGTTTTTT. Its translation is CASRRTGDTGELFF.

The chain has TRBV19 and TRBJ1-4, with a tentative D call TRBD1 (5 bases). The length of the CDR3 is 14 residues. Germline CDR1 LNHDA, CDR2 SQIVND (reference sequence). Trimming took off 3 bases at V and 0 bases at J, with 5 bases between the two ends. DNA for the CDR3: TGTGCCAGTAGTATGACAGCAACTAATGAAAAACTGTTTTTT. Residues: CASSMTATNEKLFF.

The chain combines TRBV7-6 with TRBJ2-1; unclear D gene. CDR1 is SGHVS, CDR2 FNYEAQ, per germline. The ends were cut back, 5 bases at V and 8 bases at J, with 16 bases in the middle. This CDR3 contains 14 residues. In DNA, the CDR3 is TGTGCCAGCAGCCAAGGGCGCAATAATGATGAGCAGTTCTTC. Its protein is CASSQGRNNDEQFF.

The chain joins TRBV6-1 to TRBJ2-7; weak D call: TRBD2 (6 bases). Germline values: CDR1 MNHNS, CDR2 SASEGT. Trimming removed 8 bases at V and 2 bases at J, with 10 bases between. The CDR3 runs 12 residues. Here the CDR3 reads CASREMAYEQYF. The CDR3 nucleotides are TGTGCCAGCCGGGAGATGGCCTACGAGCAGTACTTC.

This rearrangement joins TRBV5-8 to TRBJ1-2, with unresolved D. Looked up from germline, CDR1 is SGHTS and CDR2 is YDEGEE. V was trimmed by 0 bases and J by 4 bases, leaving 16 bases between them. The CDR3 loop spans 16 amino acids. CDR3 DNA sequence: TGTGCCAGCAGCTTGGGTGGTATCGGGCCTCGCTATGGCTACACCTTC. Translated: CASSLGGIGPRYGYTF.

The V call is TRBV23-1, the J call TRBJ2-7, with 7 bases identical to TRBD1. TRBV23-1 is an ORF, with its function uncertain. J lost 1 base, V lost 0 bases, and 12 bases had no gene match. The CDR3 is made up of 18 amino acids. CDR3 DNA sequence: TGCGCCAGCAGTCAATCCCCCTACGGTGGGACAGTATCCTACGAGCAGTACTTC. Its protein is CASSQSPYGGTVSYEQYF.

CDR3 DNA sequence: TGTGCCAGTAGTATGGGGACTAGCGGGAGGGCCGTCCCCCGGTTTGAGCAGTTCTTC. It specifies CASSMGTSGRAVPRFEQFF. The chain recombines TRBV19 with TRBJ2-1, with 16 bases that match TRBD2. CDR1 is LNHDA, CDR2 SQIVND, per germline (reference sequence). CDR3 size: 19 residues. The trim removed 3 bases at V and 9 bases at J, leaving 14 bases unmatched. Looking up the rest from reference TRBV19 and TRBJ2-1 gives the full variable domain: DGGITQSPKYLFRKEGQNVTLSCEQNLNHDAMYWYRQDPGQGLRLIYYSQIVNDFQKGDIAEGYSVSREKKESFPLTVTSAQKNPTAFYLCASSMGTSGRAVPRFEQFFGPGTRLTVL.

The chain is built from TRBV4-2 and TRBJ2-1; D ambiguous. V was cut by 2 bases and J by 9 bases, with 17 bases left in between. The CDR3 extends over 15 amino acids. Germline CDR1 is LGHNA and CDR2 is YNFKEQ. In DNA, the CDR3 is TGTGCCAGCAGCCAAATAGGGTCCTCCTTGGGTGAGCAGTTCTTC. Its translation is CASSQIGSSLGEQFF.

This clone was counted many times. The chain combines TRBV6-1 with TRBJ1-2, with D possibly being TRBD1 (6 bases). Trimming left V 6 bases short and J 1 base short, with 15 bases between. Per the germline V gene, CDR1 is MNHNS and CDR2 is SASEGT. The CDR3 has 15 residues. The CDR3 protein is CASSPQGGDNYGYTF. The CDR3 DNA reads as TGTGCCAGCAGCCCCCAAGGGGGGGATAACTATGGCTACACCTTC.

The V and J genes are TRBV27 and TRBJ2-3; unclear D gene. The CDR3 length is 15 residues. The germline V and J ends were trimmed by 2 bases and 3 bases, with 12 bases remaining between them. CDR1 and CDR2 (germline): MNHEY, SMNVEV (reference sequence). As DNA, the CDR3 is TGTGCCAGCAGTTTACTGCGATCCACGACAGATACGCAGTATTTT. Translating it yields CASSLLRSTTDTQYF.

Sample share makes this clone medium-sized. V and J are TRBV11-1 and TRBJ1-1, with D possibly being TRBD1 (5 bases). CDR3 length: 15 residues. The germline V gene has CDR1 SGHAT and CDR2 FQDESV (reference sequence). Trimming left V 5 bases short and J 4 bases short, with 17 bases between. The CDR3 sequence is CASSPSGRVATEAFF. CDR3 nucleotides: TGTGCCAGCAGCCCAAGCGGCAGGGTTGCCACTGAAGCTTTCTTT.

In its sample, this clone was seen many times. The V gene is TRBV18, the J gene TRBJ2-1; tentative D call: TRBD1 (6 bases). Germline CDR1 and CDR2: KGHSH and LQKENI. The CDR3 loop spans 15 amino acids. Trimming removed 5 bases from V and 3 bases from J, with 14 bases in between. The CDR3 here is CASSAGQIYYNEQFF. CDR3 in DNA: TGTGCCAGCTCAGCTGGACAGATTTACTACAATGAGCAGTTCTTC.

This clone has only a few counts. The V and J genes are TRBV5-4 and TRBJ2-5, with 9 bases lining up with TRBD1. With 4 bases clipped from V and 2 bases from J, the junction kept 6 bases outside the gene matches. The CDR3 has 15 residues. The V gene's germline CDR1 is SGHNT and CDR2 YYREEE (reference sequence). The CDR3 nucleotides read TGTGCCAGCAGCCGCAATGGACAGGGGCAAGAGACCCAGTACTTC. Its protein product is CASSRNGQGQETQYF.

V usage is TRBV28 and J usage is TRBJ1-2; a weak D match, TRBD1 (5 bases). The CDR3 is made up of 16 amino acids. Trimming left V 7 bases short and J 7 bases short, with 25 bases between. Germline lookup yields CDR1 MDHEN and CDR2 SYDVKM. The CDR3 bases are TGTGCCAGCACCCCACAGGTGGCGGCGTCTCGTGGTGGCTACACCTTC. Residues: CASTPQVAASRGGYTF.